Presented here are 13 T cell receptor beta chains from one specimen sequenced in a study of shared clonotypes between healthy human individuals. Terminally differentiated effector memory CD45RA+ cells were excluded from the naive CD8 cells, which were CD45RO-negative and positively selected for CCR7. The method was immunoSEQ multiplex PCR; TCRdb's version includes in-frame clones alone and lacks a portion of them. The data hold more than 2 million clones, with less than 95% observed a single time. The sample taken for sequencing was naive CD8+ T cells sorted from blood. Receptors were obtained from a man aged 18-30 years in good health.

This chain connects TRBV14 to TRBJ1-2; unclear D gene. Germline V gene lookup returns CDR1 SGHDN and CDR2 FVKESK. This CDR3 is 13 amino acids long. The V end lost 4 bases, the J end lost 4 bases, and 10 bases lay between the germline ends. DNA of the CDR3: TGTGCCAGCAGCCCCCGATCGGGCTATGGCTACACCTTC. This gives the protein CASSPRSGYGYTF.

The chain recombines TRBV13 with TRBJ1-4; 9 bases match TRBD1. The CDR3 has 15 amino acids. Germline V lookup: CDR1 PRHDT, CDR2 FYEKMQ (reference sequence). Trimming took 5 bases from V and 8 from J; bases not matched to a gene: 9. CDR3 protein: CASSTTGTGLEKLFF. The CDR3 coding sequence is TGTGCCAGCAGCACCACCGGGACAGGGTTAGAAAAACTGTTTTTT. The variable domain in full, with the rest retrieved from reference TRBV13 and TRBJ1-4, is AAGVIQSPRHLIKEKRETATLKCYPIPRHDTVYWYQQGPGQDPQFLISFYEKMQSDKGSIPDRFSAQQFSDYHSELNMSSLELGDSALYFCASSTTGTGLEKLFFGSGTQLSVL.

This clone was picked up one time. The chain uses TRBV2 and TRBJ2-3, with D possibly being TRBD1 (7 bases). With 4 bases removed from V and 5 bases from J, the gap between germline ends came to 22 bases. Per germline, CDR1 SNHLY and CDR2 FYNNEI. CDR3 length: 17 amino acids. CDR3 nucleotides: TGTGCCAGCAGTGCAGATGCAGGGGGGTTCGATGTAGATACGCAGTATTTT. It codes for CASSADAGGFDVDTQYF.

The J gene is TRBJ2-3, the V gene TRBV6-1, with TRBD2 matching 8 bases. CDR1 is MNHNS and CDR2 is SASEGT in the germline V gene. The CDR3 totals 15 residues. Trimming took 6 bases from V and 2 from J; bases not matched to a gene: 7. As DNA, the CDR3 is TGTGCCAGCAGGGCCGAGCGGGGGATCACAGATACGCAGTATTTT. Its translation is CASRAERGITDTQYF.

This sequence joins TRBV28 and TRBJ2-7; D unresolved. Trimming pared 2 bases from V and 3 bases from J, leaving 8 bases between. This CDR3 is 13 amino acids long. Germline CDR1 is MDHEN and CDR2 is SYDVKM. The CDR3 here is CASSLGSYYEQYF. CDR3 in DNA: TGTGCCAGCAGTTTAGGCAGTTACTACGAGCAGTACTTC.

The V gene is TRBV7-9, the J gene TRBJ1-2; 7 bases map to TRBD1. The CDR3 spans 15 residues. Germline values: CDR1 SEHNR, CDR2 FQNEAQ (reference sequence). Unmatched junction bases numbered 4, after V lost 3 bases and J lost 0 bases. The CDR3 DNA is TGTGCCAGCAGCTTCTGGGACAGTTCTAACTATGGCTACACCTTC. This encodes CASSFWDSSNYGYTF.

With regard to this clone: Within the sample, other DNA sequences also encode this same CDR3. The CDR3 nucleotides read TGTGCCAGCAGCTCCTCAGGTAATGAGCAGTTCTTC. It is translated as CASSSSGNEQFF. The chain employs TRBV13 and TRBJ2-1, with no clear D. The CDR3 totals 12 residues. The germline V gene encodes CDR1 PRHDT and CDR2 FYEKMQ (reference sequence). Deletions cut 4 bases from V and 7 bases from J, with 8 bases between.

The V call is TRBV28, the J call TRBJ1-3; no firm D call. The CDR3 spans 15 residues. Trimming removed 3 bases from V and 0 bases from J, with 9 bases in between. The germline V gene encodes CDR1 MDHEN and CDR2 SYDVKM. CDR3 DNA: TGTGCCAGCAGTTTGGACGGAAACTCTGGAAACACCATATATTTT. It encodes CASSLDGNSGNTIYF.

The DNA for the CDR3 is TGTGCCAGCAGTTACCTCCGGGACACCGGGGAGCTGTTTTTT. Translation: CASSYLRDTGELFF. The chain recombines TRBV6-6 with TRBJ2-2; D remains unclear. V dropped 2 bases and J dropped 3 bases, with 7 bases sitting between them. CDR3 length: 14 amino acids. Germline CDR1 is MNHNY and CDR2 is SVGAGI (reference sequence).

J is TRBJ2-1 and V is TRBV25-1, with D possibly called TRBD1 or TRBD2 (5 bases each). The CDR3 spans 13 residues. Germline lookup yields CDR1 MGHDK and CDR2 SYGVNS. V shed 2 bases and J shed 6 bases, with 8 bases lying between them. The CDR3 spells CASSELGGNEQFF. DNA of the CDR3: TGTGCCAGCAGTGAACTTGGGGGCAATGAGCAGTTCTTC.

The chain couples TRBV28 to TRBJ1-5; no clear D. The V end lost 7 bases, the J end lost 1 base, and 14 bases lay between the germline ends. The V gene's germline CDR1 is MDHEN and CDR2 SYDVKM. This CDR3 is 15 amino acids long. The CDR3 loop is CASNLGSISNQPQHF. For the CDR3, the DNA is TGTGCCAGCAATCTAGGCTCTATCAGCAATCAGCCCCAGCATTTT. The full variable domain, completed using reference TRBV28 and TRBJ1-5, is DVKVTQSSRYLVKRTGEKVFLECVQDMDHENMFWYRQDPGLGLRLIYFSYDVKMKEKGDIPEGYSVSREKKERFSLILESASTNQTSMYLCASNLGSISNQPQHFGDGTRLSIL.

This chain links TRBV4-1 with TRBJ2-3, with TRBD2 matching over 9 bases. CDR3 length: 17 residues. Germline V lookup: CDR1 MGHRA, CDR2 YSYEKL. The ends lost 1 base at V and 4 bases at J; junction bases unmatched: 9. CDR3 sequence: CASSQGDSGSIADTQYF. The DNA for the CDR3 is TGCGCCAGCAGCCAAGGAGATAGCGGGAGTATCGCAGATACGCAGTATTTT.

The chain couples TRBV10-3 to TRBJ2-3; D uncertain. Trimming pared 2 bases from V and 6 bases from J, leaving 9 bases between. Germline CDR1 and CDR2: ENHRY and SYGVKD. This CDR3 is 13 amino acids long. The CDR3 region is CAISEEARDTQYF. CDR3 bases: TGTGCCATCAGTGAGGAGGCTAGGGATACGCAGTATTTT.